This TCR beta chain was profiled in a study of CD8 T cells in ankylosing spondylitis. This clonotype was counted at least ten times. No antigen is known for it. The CDR3 contains 14 residues. Trimming left V 6 bases short and J 3 bases short, with 12 bases between. Germline values: CDR1 MNHEY, CDR2 SVGEGT. Study-level points and caveats: A motif in TCR beta, a set of eight highly homologous variants, appeared characteristic of ankylosing spondylitis blood. Within peripheral blood, clones linked to disease were CD8+ and relatively rare. Matched ankylosing spondylitis synovial fluid reportedly showed significant enrichment of disease-linked clones.

TCRdb fed the 5' RACE reads into MiXCR, producing one record per CDR3 protein. The sample has 150,000 to 200,000 distinct CDR3 sequences, 13% seen once. The material sequenced was blood, either unsorted or a sorted T cell fraction (not recorded which). The rearrangement links TRBV6-2 or TRBV6-3 to TRBJ1-5; a weak D match, TRBD1 (5 bases). The clonotype originates from a female donor with ankylosing spondylitis or in good health (not recorded which). The CDR3 loop reads CASRRGRDNQPQHF. The CDR3 DNA reads as TGTGCCAGCAGGAGGGGCAGGGACAATCAGCCCCAGCATTTT.